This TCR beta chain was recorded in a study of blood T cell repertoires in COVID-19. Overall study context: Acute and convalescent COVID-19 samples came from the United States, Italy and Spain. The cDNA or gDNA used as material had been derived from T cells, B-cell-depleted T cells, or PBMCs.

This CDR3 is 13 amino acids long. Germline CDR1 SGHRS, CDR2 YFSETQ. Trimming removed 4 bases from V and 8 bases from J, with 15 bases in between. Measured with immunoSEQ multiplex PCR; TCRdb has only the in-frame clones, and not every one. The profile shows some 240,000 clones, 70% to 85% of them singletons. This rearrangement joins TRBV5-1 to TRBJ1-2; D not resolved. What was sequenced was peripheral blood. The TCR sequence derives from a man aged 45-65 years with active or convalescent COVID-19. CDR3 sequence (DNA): TGCGCCAGCAGCCCACGCACGACGGGAGGCTACACCTTC. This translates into CASSPRTTGGYTF.